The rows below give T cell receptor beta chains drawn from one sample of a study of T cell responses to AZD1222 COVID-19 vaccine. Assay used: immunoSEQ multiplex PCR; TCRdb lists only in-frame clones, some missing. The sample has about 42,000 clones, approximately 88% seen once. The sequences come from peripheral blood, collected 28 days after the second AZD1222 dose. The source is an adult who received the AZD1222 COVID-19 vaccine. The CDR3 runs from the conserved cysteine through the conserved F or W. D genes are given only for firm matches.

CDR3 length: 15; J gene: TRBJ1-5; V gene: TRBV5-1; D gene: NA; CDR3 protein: CASSPMLGSNQPQHF; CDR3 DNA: TGCGCCAGCAGCCCTATGTTGGGGAGCAATCAGCCCCAGCATTTT
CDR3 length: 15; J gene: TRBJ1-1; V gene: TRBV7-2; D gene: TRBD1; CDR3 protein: CASRPRGKTNTEAFF; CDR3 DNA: TGTGCCAGCAGACCCAGGGGGAAAACGAACACTGAAGCTTTCTTT
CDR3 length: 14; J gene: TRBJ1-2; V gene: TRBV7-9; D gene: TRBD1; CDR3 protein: CASSYPGQGSGYTF; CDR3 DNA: TGTGCCAGCAGCTACCCGGGACAGGGTTCCGGCTACACCTTC
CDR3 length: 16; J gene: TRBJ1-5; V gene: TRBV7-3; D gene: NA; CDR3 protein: CASSLRSSQGPQPQHF; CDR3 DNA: TGTGCCAGCAGCTTACGCTCCAGTCAGGGGCCTCAGCCCCAGCATTTT
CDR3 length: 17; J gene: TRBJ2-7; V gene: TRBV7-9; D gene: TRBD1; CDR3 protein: CASSQPQPGQGTREQYF; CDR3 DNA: TGTGCCAGCAGCCAACCTCAACCGGGACAGGGGACGCGCGAGCAGTACTTC
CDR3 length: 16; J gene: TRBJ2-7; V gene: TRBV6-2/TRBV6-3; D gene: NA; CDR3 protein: CASSWGGRYSSYEQYF; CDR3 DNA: TGTGCCAGCAGCTGGGGGGGCCGATATAGCTCCTACGAGCAGTACTTC
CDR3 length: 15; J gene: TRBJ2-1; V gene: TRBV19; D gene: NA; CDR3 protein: CASSISRGAYNEQFF; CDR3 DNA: TGTGCCAGTAGTATAAGCAGGGGGGCCTACAATGAGCAGTTCTTC
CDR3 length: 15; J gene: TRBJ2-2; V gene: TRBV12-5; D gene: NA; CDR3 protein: CASGSPGLGTGELFF; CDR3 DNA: TGTGCTAGTGGTTCCCCCGGTCTAGGGACCGGGGAGCTGTTTTTT
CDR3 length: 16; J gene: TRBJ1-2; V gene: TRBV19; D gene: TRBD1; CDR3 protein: CASSSNRGRGRNGYTF; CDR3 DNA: TGTGCCAGTAGTTCGAACAGGGGGCGCGGGAGGAATGGCTACACCTTC
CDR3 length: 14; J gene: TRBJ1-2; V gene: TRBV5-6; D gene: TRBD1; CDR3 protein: CASSWRTGTGGYTF; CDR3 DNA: TGTGCCAGCAGCTGGAGGACAGGGACGGGTGGCTACACCTTC
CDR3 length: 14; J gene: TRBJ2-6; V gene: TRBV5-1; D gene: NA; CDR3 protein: CASSFGSEANVLTF; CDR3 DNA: TGCGCCAGCAGCTTCGGCTCAGAGGCCAACGTCCTGACTTTC
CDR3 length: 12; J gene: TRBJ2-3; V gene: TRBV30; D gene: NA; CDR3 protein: CAWSASTDTQYF; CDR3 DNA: TGTGCCTGGAGTGCCAGCACAGATACGCAGTATTTT
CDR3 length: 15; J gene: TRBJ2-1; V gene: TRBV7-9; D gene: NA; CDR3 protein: CASSPAGSAWDEQFF; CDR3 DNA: TGTGCCAGCAGCCCCGCGGGTAGCGCCTGGGATGAGCAGTTCTTC
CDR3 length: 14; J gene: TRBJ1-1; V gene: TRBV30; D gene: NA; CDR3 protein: CAWSRTGGNTEAFF; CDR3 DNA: TGTGCCTGGAGTCGGACGGGGGGGAACACTGAAGCTTTCTTT
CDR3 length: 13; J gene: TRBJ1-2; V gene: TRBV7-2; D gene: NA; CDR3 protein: CASSLVVNYGYTF; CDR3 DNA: TGTGCCAGCAGCTTAGTCGTTAACTATGGCTACACCTTC
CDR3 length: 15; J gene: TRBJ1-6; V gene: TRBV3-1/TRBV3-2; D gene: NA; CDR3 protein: CASSQDLPRLSPLHF; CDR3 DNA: TGTGCCAGCAGCCAAGATCTTCCCCGTCTCTCCCCCCTCCACTTT
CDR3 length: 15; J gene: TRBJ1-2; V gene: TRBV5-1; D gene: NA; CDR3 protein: CASSLEVGRGYGYTF; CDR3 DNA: TGCGCCAGCAGCTTGGAGGTGGGGCGAGGCTATGGCTACACCTTC
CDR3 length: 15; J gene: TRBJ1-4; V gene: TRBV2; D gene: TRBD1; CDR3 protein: CASTPGTGGSEKLFF; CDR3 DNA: TGTGCCAGCACTCCTGGGACAGGAGGGAGTGAAAAACTGTTTTTT
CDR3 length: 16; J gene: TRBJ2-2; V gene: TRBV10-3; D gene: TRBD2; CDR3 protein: CAISVGLAGGHGELFF; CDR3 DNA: TGTGCCATCAGTGTGGGATTAGCGGGGGGCCACGGGGAGCTGTTTTTT
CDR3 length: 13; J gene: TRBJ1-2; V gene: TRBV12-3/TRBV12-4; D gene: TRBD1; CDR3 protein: CASSRDRGYGYTF; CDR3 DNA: TGTGCCAGCAGTCGGGACAGGGGCTATGGCTACACCTTC